This is a list of T cell receptor beta chains from one sample in a study of cytomegalovirus exposure and HLA in healthy donors. The assay was immunoSEQ multiplex PCR, and TCRdb's table has in-frame clones only and misses some. The repertoire holds under 150,000 clones, with about three quarters as singletons. Material: PBMCs. Every receptor here comes from a man aged 50-59 years in good health and CMV-seropositive. Both conserved end residues are trimmed from each CDR3.

cdr3_aa v_call
ATGTGGSTNEKLF TRBV19
ASSALSLNEQF TRBV5-4
ASSQSPGTGSEAF TRBV16
ASSTQTAMNTEAF TRBV19
ASSLGWGLTEAF TRBV5-1
ASSAGLVGPNEQF TRBV6-4
ASSSGTASYNEQF TRBV7-9
SVGTSEYNEQF TRBV29-1
ASSSGITDTQY TRBV5-4
ASSISTGDYGYT TRBV5-1
ASSLRSSNTEAF TRBV19
ASSLAVPAGGFGELF TRBV7-8
ASSDRGRDGYT TRBV27
ASSLDSVWDREKSYEQY TRBV5-1
SVSSDSYNEQF TRBV29-1
ASSPGGAVNEQF TRBV7-7
ASSEFQGMNTEAF TRBV6-1
ASAPYRDNSPLH TRBV6-1
ASSLIEDLASDTQY TRBV4-1
ASSGEHLSTDTQY TRBV2
ASSRQGNGIGELF TRBV19
ASSGSVGETQY TRBV2
ASSPPGYEQY TRBV28
ASSLGAPNTEAF TRBV5-1